A selection of T cell receptor beta chains follows, all from one sample in a study of T cell responses to AZD1222 COVID-19 vaccine. Data came from immunoSEQ multiplex PCR; TCRdb stores just in-frame clones and leaves some out. This repertoire shows roughly 120,000 clones, roughly 85% found once; its top ten account for roughly 4.3%. The source was peripheral blood, collected on day 0 of MenACWY control vaccination. The receptors here all came from an adult in good health. Both conserved end residues are part of each CDR3. The D gene is left open where the match is weak.

D gene,J gene,V gene,CDR3 DNA,CDR3 protein
NA,TRBJ1-2,TRBV4-1,TGCGCCAGCAGCCAAGGGCCAGGGGAGGGGGGTAACTATGGCTACACCTTC,CASSQGPGEGGNYGYTF
NA,TRBJ2-5,TRBV19,TGTGCCAGTAGTATGTCCTTACAGGGAACAGAGACCCAGTACTTC,CASSMSLQGTETQYF
TRBD1,TRBJ1-4,TRBV2,TGTGCCAGCAGGGACAGGCTGTATGAAAAACTGTTTTTT,CASRDRLYEKLFF
TRBD1,TRBJ1-1,TRBV6-2/TRBV6-3,TGTGCCAGCAGTCGACAGGGGGGATTGGACACTGAAGCTTTCTTT,CASSRQGGLDTEAFF
NA,TRBJ2-1,TRBV15,TGTGCCACCAGCAGAGAGGCAGGGATGGGGGATGAGCAGTTCTTC,CATSREAGMGDEQFF
NA,TRBJ2-3,TRBV5-4,TGTGCCAGCAACGACCAGACCGGGGGAACAGATACGCAGTATTTT,CASNDQTGGTDTQYF
NA,TRBJ2-3,TRBV5-4,TGTGCCAGCAGCCCCCAACAGGGGGGGAATACGCAGTATTTT,CASSPQQGGNTQYF
TRBD2,TRBJ2-1,TRBV27,TGTGCCAGCAGTTTTTTTAGCGGGGGGGACAATGAGCAGTTCTTC,CASSFFSGGDNEQFF
NA,TRBJ2-1,TRBV9,TGTGCCAGCAGCGTAAACAGCAATGAGCAGTTCTTC,CASSVNSNEQFF
TRBD1,TRBJ1-4,TRBV7-2,TGTGCCAGCAGCAGGGACAGGGGTGAAAAACTGTTTTTT,CASSRDRGEKLFF
NA,TRBJ1-3,TRBV6-5,TGTGCCAGCCGGGCCGGCGGCTCTGGAAACACCATATATTTT,CASRAGGSGNTIYF
NA,TRBJ1-1,TRBV18,TGTGCCAGCTCGCCGAATGGGTTTGACACTGAAGCTTTCTTT,CASSPNGFDTEAFF
NA,TRBJ2-5,TRBV6-2/TRBV6-3,TGTGCCAGCAGTCGGGGGACCAAAGAGACCCAGTACTTC,CASSRGTKETQYF
NA,TRBJ1-5,TRBV6-2/TRBV6-3,TGTGCCAGCAGCTCACTCCAACAAGTAGGGAATCAGCCCCAGCATTTT,CASSSLQQVGNQPQHF
NA,TRBJ1-3,TRBV29-1,TGCAGCGTTCAGGGGAGCCCTGGAAACACCATATATTTT,CSVQGSPGNTIYF
NA,TRBJ2-3,TRBV19,TGTGCCAGTAGAAAGGCCTCGGGACTGCGCACAGATACGCAGTATTTT,CASRKASGLRTDTQYF